This T cell receptor (beta chain) stems from a study of cytomegalovirus exposure and HLA in healthy donors. This CDR3 region has 17 residues. A multiplex PCR was run with 60 Vbeta primers and 13 Jbeta primers. Produced via immunoSEQ multiplex PCR; TCRdb's table is partial and in-frame only. Of some 180,000 clones detected, over 65% appear once; the ten largest clones hold less than 1.5%. The material sequenced was PBMCs. The TCR was taken from a man aged 18-30 years in good health and CMV-seronegative. V gene TRBV21-1 combines with J gene TRBJ1-4; TRBD1, as called in the table, went unchecked against the DNA. TRBV21-1 is shown as a pseudogene. CDR3 nucleotide sequence: TGTGCCAGCAGCCCAGGGGACAGGGGCTCAACTAATGAAAAACTGTTTTTT. As protein: CASSPGDRGSTNEKLFF.